The 20 T cell receptor beta chains presented below share a single source sample, sequenced in a study of glioma-infiltrating T cells after dendritic cell vaccination. Measured with immunoSEQ multiplex PCR; TCRdb has only the in-frame clones, and not every one. The sample has 50,000 to 65,000 clones; 85% to 90% are singletons. The time point is: after dendritic cell vaccination, including at tumor progression/relapse. The material was blood, obtained after dendritic cell vaccination. Source of these receptors: a human donor with glioblastoma.

The chain carries TRBV9 and TRBJ1-5; D is ambiguous. V dropped 1 base and J dropped 5 bases, with 19 bases sitting between them. From germline, CDR1 is SGDLS and CDR2 YYNGEE. CDR3 length equals 17 residues. The CDR3 sequence: CASSVILRRPSHQPQHF. The CDR3 bases are TGTGCCAGCAGCGTAATACTTCGCAGGCCCTCTCATCAGCCCCAGCATTTT. Full variable domain (rest looked up from reference TRBV9 and TRBJ1-5): DSGVTQTPKHLITATGQRVTLRCSPRSGDLSVYWYQQSLDQGLQFLIQYYNGEERAKGNILERFSAQQFPDLHSELNLSSLELGDSALYFCASSVILRRPSHQPQHFGDGTRLSIL.

The chain employs TRBV28 and TRBJ1-5, with TRBD1 matching 8 bases. Trimming took 6 bases from V and 0 from J; bases not matched to a gene: 10. The CDR3 has 17 residues. CDR1 MDHEN and CDR2 SYDVKM come from the germline V gene. In nucleotides, the CDR3 is TGTGCCAGCAGCCCGATCCCCGACAGGGGTAGCAATCAGCCCCAGCATTTT. Its protein product is CASSPIPDRGSNQPQHF.

This clone was found a few times. The chain uses TRBV7-6 and TRBJ2-1, with D hard to call. CDR3 length: 15 amino acids. Germline CDR1 SGHVS, CDR2 FNYEAQ. The V and J ends lost 1 base and 4 bases respectively, with 11 bases between them. CDR3 in DNA: TGTGCCAGCAGCTTAGAGATTTTACAGTACAATGAGCAGTTCTTC. Its protein is CASSLEILQYNEQFF. Combining the CDR3 with reference TRBV7-6 and TRBJ2-1 gives the whole variable domain GAGVSQSPRYKVTKRGQDVALRCDPISGHVSLYWYRQALGQGPEFLTYFNYEAQQDKSGLPNDRFSAERPEGSISTLTIQRTEQRDSAMYRCASSLEILQYNEQFFGPGTRLTVL.

The rearrangement uses TRBV5-6 and TRBJ2-7; 7 bases line up with TRBD1. This CDR3 comprises 15 residues. Germline CDR1 and CDR2: SGHDT and YYEEEE. With 0 bases clipped from V and 4 bases from J, the junction kept 7 bases outside the gene matches. CDR3 DNA sequence: TGTGCCAGCAGCTTGGGTTCGGGCAGGGGGTACGAGCAGTACTTC. It yields the protein CASSLGSGRGYEQYF.

This sequence joins TRBV29-1 and TRBJ2-3; 10 bases are a match to TRBD2. The CDR3 length is 15 residues. CDR1 and CDR2 (germline): SQVTM, ANQGSEA. The trim removed 3 bases at V and 6 bases at J, leaving 9 bases unmatched. The CDR3 loop is CSVDGVAGGIDTQYF. The CDR3, as DNA: TGCAGCGTTGATGGGGTAGCGGGGGGAATTGATACGCAGTATTTT.

The rearrangement uses TRBV16 and TRBJ1-1; D not certain. Germline-derived CDR1 and CDR2 are KGHSY and FQNENV. V was trimmed by 6 bases and J by 3 bases, leaving 14 bases between them. The CDR3 length is 14 residues. Written as DNA, the CDR3 is TGTGCCAGCAGTTTATCCCGGGTCTACACTGAAGCTTTCTTT. Its protein product is CASSLSRVYTEAFF.

The V gene is TRBV4-1, the J gene TRBJ1-5; the D gene is possibly TRBD1 (5 bases). The CDR3 is 15 amino acids. The germline V gene encodes CDR1 MGHRA and CDR2 YSYEKL. Trimming removed 2 bases from V and 6 bases from J, with 14 bases in between. The CDR3 region has the DNA TGCGCCAGCAGCCAACAAAGCGGGGGTTCTCAGCCCCAGCATTTT. Protein: CASSQQSGGSQPQHF.

The J gene is TRBJ2-1, the V gene TRBV5-1, with 8 bases identical to TRBD1. CDR1 SGHRS and CDR2 YFSETQ come from the germline V gene. V lost 4 bases to trimming and J lost 7 bases; unmatched junction nucleotides: 10. CDR3 length equals 15 residues. CDR3 sequence (DNA): TGCGCCAGCAGCAAGGGACAGGCACGGAGGAATGAGCAGTTCTTC. This codes for CASSKGQARRNEQFF.

V and J are TRBV10-2 and TRBJ2-7, with D possibly matching TRBD1 (6 bases). Trimming stripped 7 bases from V and 6 bases from J, with 16 bases between. The CDR3 extends over 13 amino acids. The germline V gene encodes CDR1 WSHSY and CDR2 SAAADI. The CDR3 nucleotides are TGCGCCAGCACCGACAGACAGGCGGGCGAGCAGTACTTC. Translation: CASTDRQAGEQYF.

This chain joins TRBV28 and TRBJ1-2; the match to TRBD1 covers 10 bases. The CDR3 totals 14 residues. Germline V lookup: CDR1 MDHEN, CDR2 SYDVKM. With 7 bases clipped from V and 6 bases from J, the junction kept 8 bases outside the gene matches. DNA of the CDR3: TGTGCCAGCACCTCCCGTGGGACAGGGGATGGCTACACCTTC. Its translation is CASTSRGTGDGYTF.

V and J are TRBV9 and TRBJ1-2, with 8 bases matching TRBD1. The CDR3 has 14 amino acids. Germline loops: CDR1 SGDLS, CDR2 YYNGEE. The junction had 3 bases not matched to a gene; V was cut back by 0 bases and J by 5 bases. Here the CDR3 reads CASSVEQGGYGYTF. CDR3 nucleotides: TGTGCCAGCAGCGTAGAACAGGGGGGTTATGGCTACACCTTC. Full variable domain (remainder filled in from reference TRBV9 and TRBJ1-2): DSGVTQTPKHLITATGQRVTLRCSPRSGDLSVYWYQQSLDQGLQFLIQYYNGEERAKGNILERFSAQQFPDLHSELNLSSLELGDSALYFCASSVEQGGYGYTFGSGTRLTVV.

The V and J genes are TRBV2 and TRBJ2-2; 7 nucleotides match TRBD2. The germline gives CDR1 SNHLY, CDR2 FYNNEI. The CDR3 has 14 amino acids. With V trimmed by 8 bases and J by 6 bases, 9 bases remained unmatched. The CDR3 region is CASRENRGAGELFF. DNA for the CDR3: TGTGCCAGCCGAGAAAACCGGGGGGCCGGGGAGCTGTTTTTT.

This chain links TRBV7-2 with TRBJ1-4, with a weak D call TRBD1 (6 bases). Per the germline V gene, CDR1 is SGHTA and CDR2 is FQGNSA. CDR3 length: 14 amino acids. Trimming stripped 3 bases from V and 7 bases from J, with 12 bases between. DNA of the CDR3: TGTGCCAGCAGCTTTGGCAGGGGTAGTGAAAAACTGTTTTTT. It translates to CASSFGRGSEKLFF.

The V call is TRBV19, the J call TRBJ1-5; weak D call: TRBD1 (5 bases). This CDR3 contains 14 residues. V lost 4 bases to trimming and J lost 7 bases, with 14 bases between them. Germline assignment: CDR1 LNHDA and CDR2 SQIVND (reference sequence). In DNA form, the CDR3 reads TGTGCCAGTAGTACGGGCAGGGCCCGGCAGCCCCAGCATTTT. It yields the protein CASSTGRARQPQHF.

The gene calls are TRBV5-4 and TRBJ2-3, with 9 bases matching TRBD2. Germline loops: CDR1 SGHNT, CDR2 YYREEE (reference sequence). After removal of 3 bases from V and 1 base from J, the junction contained 3 bases not matched to a gene. This CDR3 contains 15 residues. The CDR3 nucleotides are TGTGCCAGCAGCTCAGGCGGGGGGGGCACAGATACGCAGTATTTT. Protein product: CASSSGGGGTDTQYF.

This clone was observed once. The chain recombines TRBV4-3 with TRBJ2-5; D uncertain. Germline V gene sequence: CDR1 LGHNA, CDR2 YSLEER. V was clipped by 3 bases and J by 5 bases, with 10 bases between them. CDR3 size: 13 residues. The chain's CDR3 is CASSQGDLETQYF. The DNA for the CDR3 is TGCGCCAGCAGCCAGGGTGACTTGGAGACCCAGTACTTC.

The chain joins TRBV9 to TRBJ2-3; 7 bases fit TRBD1. The CDR3 length is 16 residues. Germline assignment: CDR1 SGDLS and CDR2 YYNGEE. J was trimmed by 1 base and V by 4 bases; bases with no gene match: 9. The CDR3 DNA follows: TGTGCCAGCAGCTCTCGCTCCGGGACAGGCACAGATACGCAGTATTTT. Encoded protein: CASSSRSGTGTDTQYF.

This clone was counted a few times. V and J are TRBV15 and TRBJ2-5; tentatively, D is TRBD2 (6 bases). There are 15 residues in the CDR3. V was trimmed by 0 bases and J by 4 bases, leaving 12 bases between them. Germline V lookup: CDR1 LNHNV, CDR2 YYDKDF (reference sequence). CDR3 in amino acids: CATSREEGAPETQYF. The CDR3 DNA sequence: TGTGCCACCAGCAGAGAGGAGGGTGCCCCAGAGACCCAGTACTTC. Looking up the rest from reference TRBV15 and TRBJ2-5 gives the full variable domain: DAMVIQNPRYQVTQFGKPVTLSCSQTLNHNVMYWYQQKSSQAPKLLFHYYDKDFNNEADTPDNFQSRRPNTSFCFLDIRSPGLGDTAMYLCATSREEGAPETQYFGPGTRLLVL.

The chain uses TRBV6-5 and TRBJ2-2; tentatively, D is TRBD1 (5 bases). The CDR3 consists of 12 residues. Trimming cost V 10 bases and J 7 bases, with 13 bases left between them. Germline V CDR1 and CDR2: MNHEY, SVGAGI. The CDR3, as DNA: TGTGCCACCGAGACAGTGAGCGGGGAGCTGTTTTTT. Protein sequence: CATETVSGELFF.

The genes are TRBV14 and TRBJ2-3, with 8 bases identical to TRBD2. Per germline, CDR1 SGHDN and CDR2 FVKESK. This CDR3 comprises 15 residues. With V trimmed by 4 bases and J by 4 bases, 7 bases remained unmatched. In DNA, the CDR3 is TGTGCCAGCAGCCTTTGGCGGGGGGTCTCAGATACGCAGTATTTT. This encodes CASSLWRGVSDTQYF.